This record concerns one TCR beta chain sequence. Its antigen is currently unknown. The length of the CDR3 is 15 residues. The germline CDR1 and CDR2 sequences are LGHNA and YSLEER. With 4 bases removed from V and 5 bases from J, the gap between germline ends came to 17 bases. This sample is drawn from a study of shared clonotypes between healthy human individuals. Points from the study as a whole: As a rule, naive subsets had a larger estimated richness than memory subsets.

The table came from immunoSEQ multiplex PCR; TCRdb's copy has only in-frame clones and leaves some out. The sample lists 950,000 to 1,300,000 clones, roughly 80% occurring once. All donors were Caucasian adults living in Nashville, Tennessee. This chain joins TRBV4-3 and TRBJ2-5, with D perhaps TRBD1 or TRBD2 (6 bases each). The source is a man aged 18 to 30 in good health. The sample was memory CD4+ T cells sorted from blood. Subset specified: CD45RA-negative fraction. This chain's CDR3 is CASSLTGASGETQYF. CDR3 DNA sequence: TGCGCCAGCAGCCTAACGGGGGCGAGTGGGGAGACCCAGTACTTC.